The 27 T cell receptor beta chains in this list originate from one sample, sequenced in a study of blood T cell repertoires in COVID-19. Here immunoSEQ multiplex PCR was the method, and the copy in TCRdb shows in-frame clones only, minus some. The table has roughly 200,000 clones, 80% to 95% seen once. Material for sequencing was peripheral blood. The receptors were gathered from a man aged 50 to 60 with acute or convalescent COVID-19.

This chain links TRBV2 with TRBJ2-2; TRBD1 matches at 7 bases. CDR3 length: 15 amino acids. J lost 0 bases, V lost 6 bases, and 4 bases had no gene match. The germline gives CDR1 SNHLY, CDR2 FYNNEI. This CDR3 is CASRGDSSNTGELFF. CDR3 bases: TGTGCCAGCAGAGGGGACAGCTCGAACACCGGGGAGCTGTTTTTT.

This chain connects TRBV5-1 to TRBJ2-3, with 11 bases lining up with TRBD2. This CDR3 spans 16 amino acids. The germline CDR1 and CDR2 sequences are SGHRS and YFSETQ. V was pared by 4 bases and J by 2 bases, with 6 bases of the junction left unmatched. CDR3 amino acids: CASSHTSGSDTDTQYF. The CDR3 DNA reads TGCGCCAGCAGCCACACTAGCGGGAGTGACACAGATACGCAGTATTTT.

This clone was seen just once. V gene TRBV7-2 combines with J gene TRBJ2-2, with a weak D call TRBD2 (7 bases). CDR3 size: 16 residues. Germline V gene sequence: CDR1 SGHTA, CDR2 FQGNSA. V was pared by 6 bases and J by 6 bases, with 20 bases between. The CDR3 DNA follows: TGTGCCAGCAGTCAGACGGGCGGGGGCTTCTCCGGGGAGCTGTTTTTT. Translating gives CASSQTGGGFSGELFF. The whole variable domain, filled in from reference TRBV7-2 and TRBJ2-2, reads GAGVSQSPSNKVTEKGKDVELRCDPISGHTALYWYRQSLGQGLEFLIYFQGNSAPDKSGLPSDRFSAERTGGSVSTLTIQRTQQEDSAVYLCASSQTGGGFSGELFFGEGSRLTVL.

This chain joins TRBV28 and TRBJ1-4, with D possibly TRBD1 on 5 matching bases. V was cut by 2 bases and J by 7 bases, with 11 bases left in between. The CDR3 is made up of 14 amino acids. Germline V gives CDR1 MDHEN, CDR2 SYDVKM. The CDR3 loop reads CASSLKGYVEKLFF. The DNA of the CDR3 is TGTGCCAGCAGTTTAAAGGGGTACGTTGAAAAACTGTTTTTT.

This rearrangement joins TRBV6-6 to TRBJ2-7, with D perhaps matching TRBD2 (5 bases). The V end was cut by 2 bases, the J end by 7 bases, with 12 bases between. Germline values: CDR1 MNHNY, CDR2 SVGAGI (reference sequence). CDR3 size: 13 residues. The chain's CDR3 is CASSYGMAGEQYF. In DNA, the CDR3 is TGTGCCAGCAGTTACGGGATGGCGGGTGAGCAGTACTTC.

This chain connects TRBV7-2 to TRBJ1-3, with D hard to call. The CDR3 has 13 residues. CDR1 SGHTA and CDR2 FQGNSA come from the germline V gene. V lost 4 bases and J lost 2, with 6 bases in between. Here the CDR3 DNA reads TGTGCCAGCAGCTGGTCGGCTGGAAACACCATATATTTT. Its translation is CASSWSAGNTIYF. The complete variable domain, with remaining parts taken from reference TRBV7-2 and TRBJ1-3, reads GAGVSQSPSNKVTEKGKDVELRCDPISGHTALYWYRQSLGQGLEFLIYFQGNSAPDKSGLPSDRFSAERTGGSVSTLTIQRTQQEDSAVYLCASSWSAGNTIYFGEGSWLTVV.

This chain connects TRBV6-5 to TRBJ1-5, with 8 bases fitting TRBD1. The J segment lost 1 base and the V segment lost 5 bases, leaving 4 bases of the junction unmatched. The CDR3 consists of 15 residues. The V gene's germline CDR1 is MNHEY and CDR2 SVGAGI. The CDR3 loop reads CASSTTGGSNQPQHF. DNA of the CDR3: TGTGCCAGCAGTACTACAGGGGGGAGCAATCAGCCCCAGCATTTT.

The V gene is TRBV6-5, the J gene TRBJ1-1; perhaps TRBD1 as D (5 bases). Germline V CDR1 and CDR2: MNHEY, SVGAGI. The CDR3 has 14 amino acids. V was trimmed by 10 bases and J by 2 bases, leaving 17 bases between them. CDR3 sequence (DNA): TGTGCCACTCACGGCAGGGATCGAAACACTGAAGCTTTCTTT. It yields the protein CATHGRDRNTEAFF.

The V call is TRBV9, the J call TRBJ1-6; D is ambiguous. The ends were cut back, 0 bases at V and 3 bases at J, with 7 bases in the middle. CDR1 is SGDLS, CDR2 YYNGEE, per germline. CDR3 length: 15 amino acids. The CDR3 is CASSVGQYYNSPLHF. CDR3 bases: TGTGCCAGCAGCGTAGGGCAGTACTATAATTCACCCCTCCACTTT. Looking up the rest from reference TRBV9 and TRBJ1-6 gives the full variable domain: DSGVTQTPKHLITATGQRVTLRCSPRSGDLSVYWYQQSLDQGLQFLIQYYNGEERAKGNILERFSAQQFPDLHSELNLSSLELGDSALYFCASSVGQYYNSPLHFGNGTRLTVT.

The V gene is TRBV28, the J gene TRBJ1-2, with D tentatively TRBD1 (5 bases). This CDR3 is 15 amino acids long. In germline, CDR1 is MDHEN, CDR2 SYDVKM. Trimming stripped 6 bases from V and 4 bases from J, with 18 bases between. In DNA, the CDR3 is TGTGCCAGCAGCCTCTCTATTAGGGGAGGCTATGGCTACACCTTC. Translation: CASSLSIRGGYGYTF.

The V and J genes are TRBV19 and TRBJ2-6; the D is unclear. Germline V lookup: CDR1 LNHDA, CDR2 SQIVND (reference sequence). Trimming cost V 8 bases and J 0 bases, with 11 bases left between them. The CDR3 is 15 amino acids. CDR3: CASRSLSSGANVLTF. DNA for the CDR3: TGTGCCAGTCGAAGCCTGAGCTCTGGGGCCAACGTCCTGACTTTC.

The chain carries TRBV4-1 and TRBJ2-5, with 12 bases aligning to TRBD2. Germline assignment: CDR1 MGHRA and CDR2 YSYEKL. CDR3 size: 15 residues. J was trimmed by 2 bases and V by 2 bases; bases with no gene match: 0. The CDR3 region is CASSQTSGGQETQYF. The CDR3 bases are TGCGCCAGCAGCCAAACTAGCGGGGGGCAAGAGACCCAGTACTTC.

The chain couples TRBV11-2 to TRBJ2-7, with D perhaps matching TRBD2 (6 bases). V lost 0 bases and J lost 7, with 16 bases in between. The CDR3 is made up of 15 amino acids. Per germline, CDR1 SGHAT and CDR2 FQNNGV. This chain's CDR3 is CASSLEGGYRGEQYF. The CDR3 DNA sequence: TGTGCCAGCAGCTTAGAAGGAGGGTACCGTGGGGAGCAGTACTTC.

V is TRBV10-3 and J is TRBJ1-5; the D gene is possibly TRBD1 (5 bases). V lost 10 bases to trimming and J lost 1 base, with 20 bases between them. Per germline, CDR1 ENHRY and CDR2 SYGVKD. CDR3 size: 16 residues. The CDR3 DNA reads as TGTGCCACGGGTGCCGCGGGGGTAGGAAGCAATCAGCCCCAGCATTTT. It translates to CATGAAGVGSNQPQHF.

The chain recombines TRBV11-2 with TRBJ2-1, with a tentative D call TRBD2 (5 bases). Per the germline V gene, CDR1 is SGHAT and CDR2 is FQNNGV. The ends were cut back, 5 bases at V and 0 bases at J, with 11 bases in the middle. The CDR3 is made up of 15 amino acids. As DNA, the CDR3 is TGTGCCAGCAGCGAAATCCGGGGCTCCTACAATGAGCAGTTCTTC. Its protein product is CASSEIRGSYNEQFF.

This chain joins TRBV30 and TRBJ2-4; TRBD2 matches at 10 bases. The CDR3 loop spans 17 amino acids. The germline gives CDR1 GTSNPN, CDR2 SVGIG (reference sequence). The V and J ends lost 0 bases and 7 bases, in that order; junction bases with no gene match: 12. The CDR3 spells CAWSVFSGGASLNIQYF. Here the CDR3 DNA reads TGTGCCTGGAGTGTCTTCAGCGGGGGGGCCAGTTTGAACATTCAGTACTTC.

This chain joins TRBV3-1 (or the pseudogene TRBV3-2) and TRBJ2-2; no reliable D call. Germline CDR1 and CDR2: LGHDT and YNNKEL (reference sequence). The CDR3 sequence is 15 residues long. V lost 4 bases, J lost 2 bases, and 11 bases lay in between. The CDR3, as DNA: TGTGCCAGCAGCCCTCCCCCGGGTAACACCGGGGAGCTGTTTTTT. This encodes CASSPPPGNTGELFF.

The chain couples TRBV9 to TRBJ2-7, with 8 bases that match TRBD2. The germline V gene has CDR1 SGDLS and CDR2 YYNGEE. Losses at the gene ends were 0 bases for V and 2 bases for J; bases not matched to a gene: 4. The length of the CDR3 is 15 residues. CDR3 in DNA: TGTGCCAGCAGCGTAGGTCTAGCGGGCACCTACGAGCAGTACTTC. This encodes CASSVGLAGTYEQYF.

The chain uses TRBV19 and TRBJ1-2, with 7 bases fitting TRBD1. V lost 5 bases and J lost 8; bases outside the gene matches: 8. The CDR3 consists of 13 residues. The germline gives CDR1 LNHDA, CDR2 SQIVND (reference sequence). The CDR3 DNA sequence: TGTGCCAGTAGTCGGGACAGTACTCGAGGCTACACCTTC. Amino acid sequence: CASSRDSTRGYTF.

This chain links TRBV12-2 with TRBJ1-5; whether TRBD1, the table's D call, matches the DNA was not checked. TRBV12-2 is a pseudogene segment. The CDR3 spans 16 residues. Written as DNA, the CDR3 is TGTGCAAGTCGCTTAGCGGGACAGGGGGCGGGACAGCCCCAGCATTTT. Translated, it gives CASRLAGQGAGQPQHF.

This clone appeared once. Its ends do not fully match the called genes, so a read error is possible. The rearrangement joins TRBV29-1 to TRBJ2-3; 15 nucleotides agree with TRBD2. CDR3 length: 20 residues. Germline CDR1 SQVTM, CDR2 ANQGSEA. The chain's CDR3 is CSVEAPPGTSGGTSTDTQYF. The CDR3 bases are TGCAGCGTAGAAGCACCCCCCGGGACTAGCGGGGGGACTAGCACAGATACGCAGTATTTT.

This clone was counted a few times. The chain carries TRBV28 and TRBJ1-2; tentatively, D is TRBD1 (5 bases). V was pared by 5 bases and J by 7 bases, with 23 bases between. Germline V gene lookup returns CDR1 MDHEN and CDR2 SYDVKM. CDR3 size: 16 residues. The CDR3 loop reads CASSMDMAVATVGYTF. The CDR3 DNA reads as TGTGCCAGCAGTATGGACATGGCGGTGGCAACGGTTGGCTACACCTTC.

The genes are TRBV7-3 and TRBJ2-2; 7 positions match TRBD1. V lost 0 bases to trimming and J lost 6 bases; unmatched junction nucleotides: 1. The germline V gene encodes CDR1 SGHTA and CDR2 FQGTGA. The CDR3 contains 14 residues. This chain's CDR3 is CASSLTQGAGELFF. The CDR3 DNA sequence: TGTGCCAGCAGCTTAACCCAGGGGGCCGGGGAGCTGTTTTTT. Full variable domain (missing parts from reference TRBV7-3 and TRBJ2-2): GAGVSQTPSNKVTEKGKYVELRCDPISGHTALYWYRQSLGQGPEFLIYFQGTGAADDSGLPNDRFFAVRPEGSVSTLKIQRTERGDSAVYLCASSLTQGAGELFFGEGSRLTVL.

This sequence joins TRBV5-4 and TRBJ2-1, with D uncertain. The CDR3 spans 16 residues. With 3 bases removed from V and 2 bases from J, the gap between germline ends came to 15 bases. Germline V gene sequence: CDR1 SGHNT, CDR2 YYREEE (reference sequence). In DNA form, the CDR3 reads TGTGCCAGCAGCTGGAGTTCAGCGAACACCTACAATGAGCAGTTCTTC. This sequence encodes CASSWSSANTYNEQFF.

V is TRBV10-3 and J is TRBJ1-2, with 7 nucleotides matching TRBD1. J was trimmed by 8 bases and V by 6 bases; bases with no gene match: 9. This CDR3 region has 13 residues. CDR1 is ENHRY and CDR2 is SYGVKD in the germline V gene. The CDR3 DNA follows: TGTGCCATCAGATCTGACAGGGATTGGGGCTACACCTTC. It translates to CAIRSDRDWGYTF.

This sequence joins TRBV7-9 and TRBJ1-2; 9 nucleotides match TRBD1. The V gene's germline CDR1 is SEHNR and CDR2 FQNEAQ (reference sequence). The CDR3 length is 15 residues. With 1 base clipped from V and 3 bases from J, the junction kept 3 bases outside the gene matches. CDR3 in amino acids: CASSLGTGADYGYTF. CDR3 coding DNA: TGTGCCAGCAGCTTAGGGACAGGGGCGGACTATGGCTACACCTTC.

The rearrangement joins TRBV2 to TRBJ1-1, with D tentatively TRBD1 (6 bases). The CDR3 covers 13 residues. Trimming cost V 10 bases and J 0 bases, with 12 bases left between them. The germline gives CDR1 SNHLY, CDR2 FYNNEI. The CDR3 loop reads CATRTVMNTEAFF. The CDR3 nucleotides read TGTGCCACCCGGACAGTTATGAACACTGAAGCTTTCTTT.